The next 9 T cell receptor beta chains were all read from a single sample in a study of control samples from healthy donors and cancer patients. Sequenced by immunoSEQ multiplex PCR; TCRdb stores in-frame clones only, minus some. The sample holds about 79,000 clones, roughly 93% seen once. The sequencing input was PBMCs. The receptors shown here come from a woman between 40 and 50 years old with lung cancer.

V gene TRBV19 combines with J gene TRBJ1-1, with TRBD1 identical over 9 bases. J lost 1 base, V lost 10 bases, and 4 bases had no gene match. CDR1 LNHDA and CDR2 SQIVND come from the germline V gene (reference sequence). This CDR3 is 13 amino acids long. The CDR3 protein is CATRDRANTEAFF. CDR3 sequence (DNA): TGTGCCACCCGGGACAGGGCGAACACTGAAGCTTTCTTT.

The J gene is TRBJ2-5, the V gene TRBV29-1, with D tentatively TRBD1 (6 bases). Germline-derived CDR1 and CDR2 are SQVTM and ANQGSEA. The CDR3 contains 12 residues. The V gene lost 2 bases and the J gene lost 2 bases, with 6 bases spanning the gap. The CDR3 loop reads CSVEQGQETQYF. In DNA, the CDR3 is TGCAGCGTTGAACAGGGGCAAGAGACCCAGTACTTC.

V gene TRBV7-8 combines with J gene TRBJ1-2; D call uncertain. The CDR3 spans 12 residues. V shed 5 bases and J shed 7 bases, with 11 bases lying between them. Germline CDR1 and CDR2: SGHVS and FQNEAQ. CDR3 region: CASSPWEVGYTF. CDR3 DNA sequence: TGTGCCAGCAGCCCCTGGGAGGTTGGCTACACCTTC.

The chain combines TRBV11-2 with TRBJ1-1, with unresolved D. The CDR3 has 13 residues. V was clipped by 5 bases and J by 7 bases, with 14 bases between them. CDR1 is SGHAT and CDR2 is FQNNGV in the germline V gene. The CDR3 sequence: CASSLRTSFEAFF. Written as DNA, the CDR3 is TGTGCCAGCAGCCTCCGGACCTCCTTTGAAGCTTTCTTT.

The DNA of the CDR3 is TGTGCCAGCAGCTTAGCCGGGACGGATGAGCAGTTCTTC. Translating it yields CASSLAGTDEQFF. V gene TRBV7-8 combines with J gene TRBJ2-1; D tentatively reads TRBD1 or TRBD2 (5 bases each). With 0 bases removed from V and 8 bases from J, the gap between germline ends came to 8 bases. CDR3 length equals 13 residues. The germline CDR1 and CDR2 sequences are SGHVS and FQNEAQ.

The J gene is TRBJ1-5, the V gene TRBV6-6, with D perhaps TRBD1 (6 bases). The CDR3 runs 14 residues. Germline-derived CDR1 and CDR2 are MNHNY and SVGAGI (reference sequence). V lost 8 bases to trimming and J lost 5 bases, with 16 bases between them. The CDR3 DNA is TGTGCCAGCGGCTGGGGGGGGGCCGATCAGCCCCAGCATTTT. It specifies CASGWGGADQPQHF.

The V and J genes are TRBV9 and TRBJ1-5; the D gene is possibly TRBD1 (5 bases). In germline, CDR1 is SGDLS, CDR2 YYNGEE. The CDR3 sequence is 14 residues long. The V gene lost 0 bases and the J gene lost 7 bases, with 11 bases spanning the gap. The CDR3 here is CASSVDGGRQPQHF. In nucleotides, the CDR3 is TGTGCCAGCAGCGTAGATGGGGGAAGGCAGCCCCAGCATTTT.

The chain uses TRBV19 and TRBJ2-5; TRBD1 or TRBD2 may be the D gene (5 bases each). This CDR3 spans 13 amino acids. V dropped 3 bases and J dropped 4 bases, with 9 bases sitting between them. Germline CDR1 is LNHDA and CDR2 is SQIVND (reference sequence). The CDR3 region is CASSMNGGETQYF. CDR3 in DNA: TGTGCCAGTAGTATGAATGGGGGAGAGACCCAGTACTTC.

The V call is TRBV29-1, the J call TRBJ2-3; D may correspond to TRBD1 or TRBD2 (6 bases each). CDR1 and CDR2 from the germline V gene are SQVTM and ANQGSEA. The germline V and J ends were trimmed by 6 bases and 6 bases, with 13 bases remaining between them. This CDR3 spans 12 amino acids. Here the CDR3 DNA reads TGCAGCGTCGGGCAAGGGGGGGATACGCAGTATTTT. Translating it yields CSVGQGGDTQYF.